The T cell receptor (beta chain) described here comes from a study of CD8 T cells in Susac syndrome. TEMRA cells were enriched by FACS, and CD4+ and CD8+ T cells were negatively isolated. With random hexamers, roughly 0.5 to 1 ug RNA was reverse transcribed. Each CDR3 protein gets one entry after TCRdb re-called the immunoSEQ multiplex PCR reads with MiXCR. Found here are about 82,000 distinct CDR3 sequences, 90% to 97% of them singletons; the top ten hold 0.55% to 0.75%. CDR3 size: 16 residues. V lost 0 bases, J lost 5 bases, and 1 base stayed unmatched. Germline V lookup: CDR1 KGHDR, CDR2 SFDVKD. This clonotype originated in a human donor with Susac syndrome. V is TRBV24-1 and J is TRBJ2-5, with 14 bases fitting TRBD2. Material: CD8+ T cells from PBMCs. DNA of the CDR3: TGTGCCACCAGTGATTTGAGGACTAGCGGGGGGGAGACCCAGTACTTC. Encoded protein: CATSDLRTSGGETQYF.